The 19 T cell receptor beta chains below come from one sample, sequenced in a study of tumor-infiltrating lymphocytes in primary liver carcinoma. TCR beta cDNA was made from 450 to 550 ng total RNA with a constant-region primer. The TCR beta library was amplified through three nested multiplex PCR rounds in a modified ARM-PCR procedure. TRBV1-TRBV30 forward primers and a C-beta reverse primer were used in the first two PCR rounds, which each ran for ten to eleven cycles. MiXCR, run by TCRdb on the multiplex PCR reads, gives a single entry per CDR3 protein. This table has some 190,000 distinct CDR3 sequences, approximately 80% appearing once. Co-extraction yielded RNA and DNA from around 20-30 mg of unsorted bulk tissue. The specimen sequenced was tumor tissue from primary liver carcinoma. The origin of the receptors is a middle-aged man with primary liver carcinoma and hepatitis B virus infection.

Note on this clonotype: This is likely a read error, given that the CDR3 carries no conserved phenylalanine or tryptophan at its end. The J gene is TRBJ2-7, the V gene TRBV29-1; D tentatively reads TRBD1 or TRBD2 (5 bases each). CDR1 is SQVTM and CDR2 is ANQGSEA in the germline V gene. The CDR3 covers 16 residues. Deletions cut 7 bases from V and 2 bases from J, with 24 bases between. For the CDR3, the DNA is TGCAGCGCCATGACATCTGGGACCGTCATTCCCTACGAGCAGTACTTG. Translation gives CSAMTSGTVIPYEQYL.

Regarding this clonotype: A clone one base away is much larger, so this may be a read error. The J gene is TRBJ1-1, the V gene TRBV28; 8 bases agree with TRBD1. Germline V CDR1 and CDR2: MDHEN, SYDVKM. The CDR3 is 15 amino acids. CDR3 residues: CASSTETGVRVEALF. The CDR3 DNA follows: TGTGCCAGCAGTACAGAGACAGGGGTGAGGGTTGAAGCTCTCTTT.

Comment on this clonotype: One junction end disagrees with the germline gene, perhaps due to a read error. J is TRBJ2-3 and V is TRBV5-5; the match to TRBD1 covers 11 bases. The CDR3 extends over 16 amino acids. Germline assignment: CDR1 SGHKS and CDR2 YYEKEE (reference sequence). The CDR3 spells CASNEGDRGMADMQYF. In nucleotides, the CDR3 is TGTGCCAGCAACGAAGGGGACAGGGGGATGGCAGATATGCAGTATTTT.

Remarks on this clonotype: The CDR3 does not close with the conserved phenylalanine or tryptophan, likely indicating a read error. The chain is built from TRBV4-3 and TRBJ1-1, with D unresolved. Trimming removed 1 base from V and 1 base from J, with 10 bases in between. The CDR3 contains 15 residues. From germline, CDR1 is LGHNA and CDR2 YSLEER. CDR3 DNA sequence: TGCGCCAGCAGCCAAGCGAACATGAAGAACACTGAAGCTTTCCTT. Protein product: CASSQANMKNTEAFL.

Points on this clonotype: One end of the junction fails to match germline, which may point to a read error. The J gene is TRBJ1-5, the V gene TRBV12-3 or TRBV12-4; 7 bases align to TRBD1. The CDR3 extends over 17 amino acids. Here the CDR3 reads CASTFGGRGGGNQHQHF. CDR3 DNA: TGTGCCAGCACTTTTGGGGGCCGAGGGGGCGGCAATCAGCACCAGCATTTT.

About this clonotype itself: One end of the junction is discordant with germline, which a read error may explain. The gene calls are TRBV14 and TRBJ2-6; D not certain. The CDR3 consists of 13 residues. Germline V gene lookup returns CDR1 SGHDN and CDR2 FVKESK. The CDR3 region has the DNA TGTGCCAGCAGTCTGAATAGAGCCAATGTCCTGACTTTC. Translation: CASSLNRANVLTF.

A single count supports this clonotype. An end of the junction does not agree with germline; a read error may underlie this. V gene TRBV4-3 combines with J gene TRBJ1-6; 10 bases fit TRBD1. CDR1 is LGHNA and CDR2 is YSLEER in the germline V gene. The length of the CDR3 is 16 residues. The CDR3 coding sequence is TGCGTCAGCAGCTCTCGGGACAGGGGAAGGAATTCACCCCTCCACTTT. Translating it yields CVSSSRDRGRNSPLHF.

J is TRBJ1-5 and V is TRBV11-3; TRBD1 is a possible D gene (5 bases). The germline V gene has CDR1 SGHNT and CDR2 YENEEA. There are 15 residues in the CDR3. The CDR3 here is CTSSLDMGVAQPQHF. CDR3 nucleotides: TGTACAAGCAGCTTAGATATGGGGGTGGCTCAGCCCCAGCATTTT.

CDR3 nucleotide sequence: TGTGCCAGCACCACAGGGACTAAGGACAATGAGCAGTTCTTC. This sequence encodes CASTTGTKDNEQFF. The chain links TRBV6-5 to TRBJ2-1, with D possibly matching TRBD2 (7 bases). V dropped 7 bases and J dropped 5 bases, with 15 bases sitting between them. The CDR3 covers 14 residues. Looked up from germline, CDR1 is MNHEY and CDR2 is SVGAGI.

Comments on this clonotype: Possible read error: a much larger clone is one base away. The chain joins TRBV12-3 or TRBV12-4 to TRBJ2-7; possibly TRBD2 for D (5 bases). This CDR3 comprises 14 residues. The CDR3 protein is CASSLVGRLFEQHF. Written as DNA, the CDR3 is TGTGCCAGCAGTTTAGTAGGCAGACTATTCGAGCAGCACTTC.

In regard to this clonotype: One base away lies a much larger clone, so this may be a sequencing read error. The chain recombines TRBV25-1 with TRBJ1-3, with 10 bases lining up with TRBD1. The CDR3 extends over 15 amino acids. The germline gives CDR1 MGHDK, CDR2 SYGVNS. Here the CDR3 DNA reads TGTGCCAGCAGGGGGGACAGGGGCACTGGAAACAGCATATATTTT. Translating it yields CASRGDRGTGNSIYF.

As to this clonotype: The CDR3 carries no conserved terminal phenylalanine or tryptophan, so it likely arises from a read error. It is unclear where the CDR3 begins or ends on the DNA, so no DNA is shown, and the CDR3 is as TCRdb lists it. The genes are TRBV11-3 and TRBJ2-1. The CDR3 length is 12 residues, termini included. Germline values: CDR1 SGHNT, CDR2 YENEEA. The CDR3 loop is CASSLSANEQLY.

This clonotype occurred a few times. A much larger clone lies a single base off, so this may be a read error. This rearrangement joins TRBV6-2 or TRBV6-3 to TRBJ1-5; D is unresolved. V dropped 10 bases and J dropped 3 bases, with 19 bases sitting between them. The CDR3 is made up of 15 amino acids. Germline CDR1 MNHEY, CDR2 SVGEGT. CDR3 coding DNA: TGTGCCAACACCCTCACGCGGGGTTACAATCAGCCCCAGCATTTT. Residues: CANTLTRGYNQPQHF.

Notes on this clonotype: At one boundary the junction diverges from the germline segment, which might be a read error. The V and J genes are TRBV6-5 and TRBJ1-5, with D hard to call. From germline, CDR1 is MNHEY and CDR2 SVGAGI. This CDR3 contains 16 residues. The CDR3 protein is CASSTTRVRGNQPQNF. The CDR3 DNA sequence: TGTGCCAGCAGCACCACGAGGGTGAGAGGCAATCAGCCCCAGAATTTT.

Remarks on this clonotype: It is likely a read error, because the conserved phenylalanine at the end of the CDR3 is missing. This chain connects TRBV4-2 to TRBJ1-1; D gene unclear. Trimming took off 3 bases at V and 1 base at J, with 9 bases between the two ends. Per the germline V gene, CDR1 is LGHNA and CDR2 is YNFKEQ. This CDR3 contains 14 residues. CDR3 nucleotide sequence: TGTGCCAGCAGCCATGATCGGGGGAACACTGAAGCTTTCGTT. This codes for CASSHDRGNTEAFV.

A note on this clonotype: Mismatch with germline at one junction end may stem from a read error. J is TRBJ2-5 and V is TRBV5-4; 8 bases are shared with TRBD2. CDR1 SGHNT and CDR2 YYREEE come from the germline V gene (reference sequence). CDR3 length: 13 residues. DNA for the CDR3: TGTGCCAGCAGGCCGACTAGCGTAGAGACCCAGTATTTC. As protein: CASRPTSVETQYF.

In regard to this clonotype: At one end the junction does not follow the germline gene, possibly because of a read error. The chain uses TRBV7-8 and TRBJ2-6; 8 bases match TRBD2. The CDR3 is 17 amino acids. Germline V gives CDR1 SGHVS, CDR2 FQNEAQ. CDR3 sequence (DNA): TGTGCCAGCAACTTAGACGGGAGGGGGGCTGGGGCCACCGTCCTGACTTTC. Residues: CASNLDGRGAGATVLTF.

The chain has TRBV5-1 and TRBJ2-5, with 7 bases fitting TRBD1. The CDR3 has 16 residues. Germline CDR1 reads SGHRS; CDR2 reads YFSETQ. After removal of 3 bases from V and 0 bases from J, the junction contained 8 bases not matched to a gene. CDR3 coding DNA: TGCGCCAGCAGCTCAAGGATAGGGGGCCACCAAGAGACCCAGTACTTC. Protein sequence: CASSSRIGGHQETQYF.

The chain joins TRBV11-1 to TRBJ2-7; D is perhaps TRBD2 (5 bases). V was shortened by 1 base and J by 10 bases, with 26 bases between the two germline ends. The CDR3 has 17 amino acids. From germline, CDR1 is SGHAT and CDR2 FQDESV (reference sequence). CDR3 nucleotide sequence: TGTGCCAGCAGCTTAGGTCCGGCGGGTGAAAGCTCATACGTTCAGTACTTC. This codes for CASSLGPAGESSYVQYF.